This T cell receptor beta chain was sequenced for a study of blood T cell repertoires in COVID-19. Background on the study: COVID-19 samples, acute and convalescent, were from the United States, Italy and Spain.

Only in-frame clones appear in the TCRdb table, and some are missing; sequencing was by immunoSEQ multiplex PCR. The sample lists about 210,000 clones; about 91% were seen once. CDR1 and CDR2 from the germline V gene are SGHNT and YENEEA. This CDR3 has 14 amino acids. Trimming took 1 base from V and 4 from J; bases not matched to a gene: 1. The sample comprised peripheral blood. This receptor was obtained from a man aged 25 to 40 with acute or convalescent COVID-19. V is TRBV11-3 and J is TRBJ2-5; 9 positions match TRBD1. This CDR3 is CASSLGDRAETQYF. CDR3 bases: TGTGCCAGCAGCTTAGGGGACAGGGCAGAGACCCAGTACTTC.